Given below is one TCR beta chain in context. The data belong to a study of control samples from healthy donors and cancer patients. This CDR3 has 13 residues. Germline CDR1 SEHNR, CDR2 FQNEAQ (reference sequence). The V end lost 5 bases, the J end lost 5 bases, and 12 bases lay between the germline ends. Only in-frame clones appear in the TCRdb table, and some are missing; sequencing was by immunoSEQ multiplex PCR. The repertoire has about 410,000 clones, around 90% of them found once; the top ten carry 5.5% to 7.5%. The sequenced material came from PBMCs. The TCR sequence derives from a man in his forties or fifties with head and neck cancer. The chain carries TRBV7-9 and TRBJ1-2; tentative D call: TRBD1 (6 bases). Written as DNA, the CDR3 is TGTGCCAGCAGCGGACAGCCGGGTTATGGCTACACCTTC. Its translation: CASSGQPGYGYTF.